The 29 T cell receptor delta chains below all came from one sample that was sequenced in a study of gamma delta lymphoproliferative disorders and STAT genes. The receptor sequences were amplified from genomic DNA of peripheral blood mononuclear cells. TCRdb reprocessed the multiplex PCR reads through CATT. The sample holds about 1,500 delta-chain clones, around 2% seen once. Sequences were obtained from blood. All receptors come from a human donor in good health.

This clone was found a few times. TCRdb has a much larger clone's protein, which differs at residue 14 from the translation of this DNA, likely because of a read error; what is shown is the protein translated from the DNA. The gene calls are TRDV2 and TRDJ3; TRDD3 is a possible D gene (5 bases). Germline loops: CDR1 GEAIGNYY, CDR2 EKD. CDR3 length equals 18 residues. The CDR3 region is CACDTLIGSSWDTQQMFF. For the CDR3, the DNA is TGTGCCTGTGACACCCTTATTGGTAGCTCCTGGGACACCCAACAGATGTTTTTC.

Comments on this clone: A single base is all that separates this from a far larger clone, so a read error is likely. In the same sample, other DNA sequences code for this CDR3. The chain employs TRDV2 and TRDJ3; 11 bases are shared with TRDD3. This CDR3 is 20 amino acids long. Germline-derived CDR1 and CDR2 are GEAIGNYY and EKD. CDR3 in amino acids: CACDPVGDTESSWDTRQMFF. In DNA form, the CDR3 reads TGTGCCTGTGACCCTGTGGGGGATACGGAGAGCTCCTGGGACACCCGACAAATGTTTTTC.

To note about this clone: This DNA's translation differs at residue 8 from TCRdb's protein, which comes from a much larger clone; a read error is likely, and the protein shown is translated from the DNA. The CDR3 sequence: CACDGIRAGGYPGTDKLIF. The CDR3 nucleotides read TGTGCCTGTGACGGGATTCGTGCTGGGGGCTACCCGGGGACCGATAAACTCATCTTT. The chain is built from TRDV2 and TRDJ1; 7 bases are a match to TRDD3. V lost 3 bases and J lost 2; bases outside the gene matches: 20. CDR1 is GEAIGNYY and CDR2 is EKD in the germline V gene. The CDR3 sequence is 19 residues long.

For this clone: A read error is the likely source, as a far larger clone sits one nucleotide away. At the DNA level, this CDR3 is encoded by other sequences in the same sample as well. This chain links TRDV2 with TRDJ1, with D uncertain. This CDR3 has 15 residues. V lost 0 bases to trimming and J lost 1 base, with 11 bases between them. Germline values: CDR1 GEAIGNYY, CDR2 EKD. In DNA form, the CDR3 reads TGTGCCTGTGACACCGTTACGCGCACCACCGATAAACTCATCTTT. Encoded protein: CACDTVTRTTDKLIF.

About this clone itself: TCRdb's protein for this DNA is that of a much larger clone and differs from the translation at residue 12, likely a read error; the protein shown is the DNA translation. V is TRDV2 and J is TRDJ1; D not resolved. This CDR3 has 15 amino acids. The germline gives CDR1 GEAIGNYY, CDR2 EKD. The CDR3 sequence is CACDTVTRTTDRLIF. DNA for the CDR3: TGTGCCTGTGACACCGTTACTCGCACCACCGATAGACTCATCTTT.

The called J gene is TRDJ1, whereas the V gene has no call. This CDR3 comprises 12 residues. This chain's CDR3 is CAFRFQPLKLIF. The CDR3 region has the DNA TGTGCCTTTAGGTTCCAGCCACTTAAACTCATCTTT.

This clone was recorded a few times. A far larger clone is one nucleotide away, so this likely arose from a read error. Within the sample, other DNA sequences also encode this same CDR3. This chain links TRDV2 with TRDJ1, with TRDD3 matching 8 bases. Germline V gene sequence: CDR1 GEAIGNYY, CDR2 EKD. The CDR3 extends over 20 amino acids. The CDR3 region is CACDTVLSTGGPRYTDKLIF. As DNA, the CDR3 is TGTGCCTGTGACACCGTCCTCAGTACTGGGGGTCCTAGGTACACCGACAAACTCATCTTT.

This clone was counted only a few times. TCRdb's listed protein matches a much larger clone and diverges from this DNA's translation at residue 7, likely through a read error; the protein shown comes from the DNA. This chain uses TRDV2 with TRDJ3; D may be TRDD3 (6 bases). CDR1 GEAIGNYY and CDR2 EKD come from the germline V gene. V gave up 2 bases and J gave up 0 bases, with 16 bases separating them. This CDR3 spans 19 amino acids. Here the CDR3 reads CACDIFRGRSSWDTRQMFF. For the CDR3, the DNA is TGTGCCTGTGACATTTTCCGGGGGAGGAGCTCCTGGGACACCCGACAGATGTTTTTC.

This clone was seen more than once but under ten times. TCRdb's protein for this DNA is that of a much larger clone and differs from the translation at residue 9, likely a read error; the protein shown is the DNA translation. The V call is TRDV2, the J call TRDJ1; D is possibly TRDD3 (5 bases). Trimming shortened V by 0 bases and J by 2 bases, and 15 bases separated the two germline ends. CDR3 size: 16 residues. CDR1 and CDR2 from the germline V gene are GEAIGNYY and EKD. CDR3: CACDTLGGPITDKLIF. For the CDR3, the DNA is TGTGCCTGTGACACCCTGGGTGGACCGATTACCGATAAACTCATCTTT.

About this clone itself: Being one base from a much bigger clone, this may be a read error. No V gene call is available, although the J gene is TRDJ1; no DNA check was done on the table's D call, TRDD3. The CDR3 is made up of 31 amino acids. CDR3 amino acids: CALGDPRPPSFPWRPGGSKTAASPDTDKLIF. As DNA, the CDR3 is TGTGCTCTTGGGGATCCACGCCCCCCCTCTTTTCCTTGGCGTCCTGGGGGATCCAAAACCGCCGCCTCCCCCGACACCGATAAACTCATCTTT.

A remark on this clone: TCRdb's protein for this DNA is that of a much larger clone and differs from the translation at residue 14, likely a read error; the protein shown is the DNA translation. The rearrangement joins TRDV2 to TRDJ1; possible D gene TRDD3, 5 bases. Germline V lookup: CDR1 GEAIGNYY, CDR2 EKD. The CDR3 is made up of 16 amino acids. CDR3 amino acids: CACDTLGGSITDKFIF. In DNA, the CDR3 is TGTGCCTGTGACACCCTGGGTGGATCGATTACCGATAAATTCATCTTT.

On this clone: TCRdb shows a much larger clone's protein in place of this DNA's translation, and the two differ at residue 12, likely through a read error; the protein shown is translated from the DNA. V is TRDV2 and J is TRDJ1; D is perhaps TRDD3 (5 bases). The germline V and J ends were trimmed by 0 bases and 6 bases, with 19 bases remaining between them. Germline CDR1 is GEAIGNYY and CDR2 is EKD. This CDR3 is built from 16 residues. In nucleotides, the CDR3 is TGTGCCTGTGACACCCTGGGTGGATCGATTACCTATAAACTCATCTTT. Translating gives CACDTLGGSITYKLIF.

A few counts support this clone. The protein recorded in TCRdb matches a much larger clone and deviates from this DNA's translation at residue 9, suggesting a read error; the protein here is obtained by translating the DNA. This chain links TRDV2 with TRDJ1, with D uncertain. The V end was cut by 0 bases, the J end by 1 base, with 11 bases between. The CDR3 has 15 amino acids. Germline V gene sequence: CDR1 GEAIGNYY, CDR2 EKD. This CDR3 is CACDTVTRATDKLIF. CDR3 in DNA: TGTGCCTGTGACACCGTTACTCGCGCCACCGATAAACTCATCTTT.

This clone has a handful of counts. A read error likely explains why the TCRdb protein, taken from a much larger clone, differs from this DNA's translation at residue 9; the protein shown is translated from the DNA. The chain carries TRDV2 and TRDJ3, with TRDD3 matching 8 bases. Germline CDR1 reads GEAIGNYY; CDR2 reads EKD. With 3 bases clipped from V and 0 bases from J, the junction kept 12 bases outside the gene matches. The CDR3 contains 20 residues. CDR3 protein: CACDPVGDSESSWDTRQMFF. As DNA, the CDR3 is TGTGCCTGTGACCCTGTGGGGGATTCGGAGAGCTCCTGGGACACCCGACAGATGTTTTTC.

On this clone itself: A far larger clone is off by one base, so a read error is likely. The chain joins TRDV1 to TRDJ1; 13 positions agree with TRDD3. The CDR3 contains 21 residues. V was pared by 1 base and J by 1 base, with 15 bases of the junction left unmatched. Germline V gives CDR1 TSWWSYY, CDR2 QGS. This CDR3 is CALGEPFRYWGIRGITDKLIF. DNA for the CDR3: TGTGCTCTTGGGGAACCCTTCCGCTACTGGGGGATACGGGGGATCACCGATAAACTCATCTTT.

As concerns this clone: Only one base separates this from a far larger clonotype, so it likely reflects a read error. Additional DNA sequences in this sample encode the identical CDR3. The rearrangement joins TRDV2 to TRDJ1; tentatively, D is TRDD3 (5 bases). The CDR3 loop spans 16 amino acids. Trimming cost V 1 base and J 2 bases, with 16 bases left between them. Per germline, CDR1 GEAIGNYY and CDR2 EKD. CDR3 region: CACDTLGGSITDKLIF. DNA of the CDR3: TGTGCCTGTGACACTCTGGGTGGATCGATTACCGATAAACTCATCTTT.

This clone was seen only a few times. The protein TCRdb lists belongs to a much larger clone and differs from this DNA's translation at residue 13, which points to a read error; the protein shown is made from the DNA. This chain connects TRDV2 to TRDJ1; 8 positions match TRDD3. Losses at the gene ends were 0 bases for V and 4 bases for J; bases not matched to a gene: 21. CDR1 and CDR2 from the germline V gene are GEAIGNYY and EKD. The CDR3 sequence is 20 residues long. The CDR3 sequence: CACDTVGLGTGGRKSDKLIF. As DNA, the CDR3 is TGTGCCTGTGACACCGTAGGTCTCGGTACTGGGGGCCGCAAGAGCGATAAACTCATCTTT.

This clone has more than one count but fewer than ten. This likely reflects a read error, since a far larger clone is one base away. At the DNA level, this CDR3 is encoded by other sequences in the same sample as well. This chain uses TRDV2 with TRDJ1, with 8 bases identical to TRDD3. Germline CDR1 is GEAIGNYY and CDR2 is EKD. There are 20 residues in the CDR3. The CDR3 DNA is TGTGCCTGCGACACCGTAGGTCTCGGTACTGGGGGCCACAAGAGCGATAAACTCATCTTT. Translation gives CACDTVGLGTGGHKSDKLIF.

In its sample, this clone was seen many times. This is likely an artifact of a read error, given a far larger clone one base away. This sample also contains other DNA sequences that code for the same CDR3. The chain links TRDV2 to TRDJ1, with 11 bases fitting TRDD3. V trimming: 4 bases; J trimming: 3 bases; junction bases outside the gene matches: 21. Germline V gives CDR1 GEAIGNYY, CDR2 EKD. The CDR3 has 20 amino acids. CDR3 in DNA: TGTGCCTGTGATACCGTGAAGAGAGTACTGGGGGATATAGTTGCCGATAAACTCATCTTT. Translated, it gives CACDTVKRVLGDIVADKLIF.

Points on this clone: This sequence is one base from a far larger clone and is likely a read error. This sample includes further DNA sequences coding for the same CDR3. V usage is TRDV1 and J usage is TRDJ1, with D possibly being TRDD2 or TRDD3 (8 bases each). V was trimmed by 1 base and J by 1 base, leaving 28 bases between them. Germline V gene sequence: CDR1 TSWWSYY, CDR2 QGS. The length of the CDR3 is 21 residues. As DNA, the CDR3 is TGTGCTCTTGGGGAACCCGGCCTTCCTAGTACTGGGGGGCATGGCACCGATAAACTCATCTTT. Protein: CALGEPGLPSTGGHGTDKLIF.

Comments on this clone: It is likely a read error: a sequence one base away is far more abundant. It is unclear where the CDR3 begins or ends on the DNA, so no DNA is shown, and the CDR3 is as TCRdb lists it. The same CDR3 arises from other DNA sequences in this sample as well. The chain has TRDV2 and TRDJ1; the table's TRDD3 call for D was not verified on the DNA. The CDR3 has 17 residues if both end residues are counted. Germline V lookup: CDR1 GEAIGNYY, CDR2 EKD. The CDR3 here is CACDTVGGGSYTDKLIF.

There are a few counts of this clone. For this DNA, TCRdb reports the protein of a much larger clone, which diverges at residue 17, most likely from a read error; the protein presented here is translated directly from the DNA. The chain has TRDV2 and TRDJ3; 11 bases fit TRDD3. The CDR3 contains 20 residues. From germline, CDR1 is GEAIGNYY and CDR2 EKD. CDR3 DNA: TGTGCCTGTGACCCTGTGGGGGATACGGAGAGCTCCTGGGACACCCGACGGATGTTTTTC. Translated, it gives CACDPVGDTESSWDTRRMFF.

As regards this clone: A far bigger clonotype differs at one base, so this is likely a read error. This specimen includes other DNA sequences encoding the same CDR3. The V call is TRDV1, the J call TRDJ1; D is unclear. The CDR3 length is 17 residues. Germline-derived CDR1 and CDR2 are TSWWSYY and QGS. The CDR3 sequence: CALGERSMRSGTDKLIF. The CDR3 nucleotides are TGTGCTCTTGGGGAACGGTCGATGAGGTCCGGCACCGATAAACTCATCTTC.

This clone was found a few times. With only one base between it and a far larger clone, this is likely a read error. At the DNA level, this CDR3 is encoded by other sequences in the same sample as well. This chain uses TRDV2 with TRDJ1; D perhaps matches TRDD3 (5 bases). V lost 0 bases and J 1 base, leaving 14 bases between the germline ends. This CDR3 has 16 amino acids. Germline V lookup: CDR1 GEAIGNYY, CDR2 EKD. The CDR3 DNA reads as TGTGCCTGTGACACCCTGGGTGGATCGATCACCGATAAACTCATCTTT. This gives the protein CACDTLGGSITDKLIF.

To note about this clone: The amino acid sequence in TCRdb belongs to a much larger clone and departs from this DNA's translation at residue 4, likely a sequencing read error; the sequence shown is translated from the DNA. The chain is built from TRDV2 and TRDJ1; TRDD3 agrees at 7 bases. The CDR3 length is 15 residues. Germline lookup yields CDR1 GEAIGNYY and CDR2 EKD. The CDR3 protein is CACGTVGENTDKLIF. DNA of the CDR3: TGTGCCTGTGGCACCGTGGGGGAAAACACCGATAAACTCATCTTT.

There is no V gene call, and the J gene is TRDJ1; the table gives TRDD3 as D, unverified against the DNA. This CDR3 is built from 20 residues. This chain's CDR3 is CALGKAFLRSGGYLSDKLIF. The CDR3 DNA is TGTGCTCTTGGGAAGGCCTTCCTACGTTCTGGGGGATATCTATCCGATAAACTCATCTTT.

With respect to this clone: The protein TCRdb gives is from a much larger clone and does not agree with this DNA's translation at residue 8, likely a read error; the protein shown here comes from the DNA. J is TRDJ1 and V is TRDV1; 11 positions agree with TRDD3. The CDR3 runs to 18 residues. Looked up from germline, CDR1 is TSWWSYY and CDR2 is QGS. The V and J ends lost 2 bases and 7 bases, in that order; junction bases with no gene match: 15. The CDR3 region has the DNA TGTGCTCTTGGGGAATTCGCATGGGGACTTGGGGGATACGGTAAACTCATCTTT. Translation gives CALGEFAWGLGGYGKLIF.

This clone was recorded a few times. No V segment was called; the J segment is TRDJ1; the D call of TRDD3 is as the table states it, not checked on the DNA. This CDR3 has 17 residues. The CDR3 loop is CASLCLPKAGDTIKLIF. DNA of the CDR3: TGTGCTTCATTGTGCCTTCCTAAGGCGGGGGATACGATTAAACTCATCTTT.

On this clone: A read error likely explains why the TCRdb protein, taken from a much larger clone, differs from this DNA's translation at residue 3; the protein shown is translated from the DNA. This sequence joins TRDV2 and TRDJ1; 8 bases align to TRDD3. This CDR3 contains 17 residues. Germline V gives CDR1 GEAIGNYY, CDR2 EKD. This CDR3 is CARDTVGGGSYTDKLIF. The CDR3 DNA reads TGTGCCCGTGACACCGTGGGTGGGGGATCGTACACCGATAAACTCATCTTT.